This T cell receptor beta chain was identified during a study of T-cell memory formation after mild COVID-19. Across the study: TCR clusters were mostly donor specific. Findings and limits, study-wide: Prior to infection, memory already included some responding clones, suggesting cross-reactive memory joined.

The germline V gene encodes CDR1 LNHDA and CDR2 SQIVND (reference sequence). The CDR3 contains 13 residues. V lost 4 bases, J lost 4 bases, and 2 bases stayed unmatched. A word on this clonotype: Its antigen is undetermined.

TCRdb itself ran the 5' RACE reads through MiXCR, one entry per CDR3 protein. The sample lists a few hundred thousand distinct CDR3 sequences; under 15% were seen once. Sequenced: PBMCs or a T cell subset sorted from them (not recorded which). V usage is TRBV19 and J usage is TRBJ2-7; 9 positions match TRBD1. This TCR derives from a man between 18 and 29 years old who had mild COVID-19 (a few samples of this study predate the infection). Cell type and time point are not known. CDR3 nucleotide sequence: TGTGCCAGTAGTAAGACAGGGGGTTACGAGCAGTACGTC. Its protein is CASSKTGGYEQYV.